The sequence of this TCR beta chain was determined in a study of shared T cell receptors in the human thymus. Using immunoSEQ multiplex PCR, the repertoire was profiled, and TCRdb retains in-frame clones only, with some absent. This sample has about 500,000 clones; approximately 80% occur once, and the top ten carry 0.01% to 0.015%. There are 14 residues in the CDR3. V dropped 3 bases and J dropped 5; count of bases not matched to a gene: 1. Germline V CDR1 and CDR2: LNHDA, SQIVND (reference sequence). These data were likewise used in another study, on human thymus T cells. Turning to that study: Unrelated people showed highly overlapping thymic repertoires, related research reported.

This TCR was recovered from a boy younger than two with a congenital heart defect. The specimen was thymocytes. The J gene is TRBJ2-1, the V gene TRBV19, with 10 bases lining up with TRBD2. CDR3: CASSILAGDNEQFF. In DNA form, the CDR3 reads TGTGCCAGTAGTATCCTAGCGGGGGACAATGAGCAGTTCTTC.